The rows below give T cell receptor beta chains drawn from one sample of a study of T cells in Graves' hyperthyroidism and ophthalmopathy. MiXCR, applied by TCRdb to the multiplex PCR reads, yields one record per CDR3 protein. The repertoire holds over 300,000 distinct CDR3 sequences, with roughly 15% as singletons. The sample consisted of blood. The receptors derive from a woman aged 40 to 50 with Graves' ophthalmopathy. The CDR3 runs from the conserved cysteine through the conserved F or W. Each record gives: clone size, D gene, J gene, V gene, CDR3 DNA, CDR3 protein. D genes are given only for firm matches. The size entry is marked missing in some rows and otherwise reads once, few, many or a size class.

few | - | TRBJ2-7 | TRBV20-1 | TGCAGTGCTAGGGCGGGGGCGACCGTGGGAAGGCAGTACTTC | CSARAGATVGRQYF
many | TRBD1 | TRBJ1-5 | TRBV29-1 | TGCAGCGTTGTAACAGGGGATCAGCCCCAGCATTTT | CSVVTGDQPQHF
many | - | TRBJ1-5 | TRBV6-2/TRBV6-3 | TGTGCCAGCAGTACCAGACAGGGCAATCAGCCCCAGCATTTT | CASSTRQGNQPQHF
- | - | TRBJ1-3 | TRBV11-3 | TGTGCCAGCAGCTTACCCGTGGGAAACACCATATATTTT | CASSLPVGNTIYF
many | - | TRBJ2-3 | TRBV2 | TGTGCCAGCAGTGATAGAGGAAATACGCAGTATTTT | CASSDRGNTQYF
few | - | TRBJ1-2 | TRBV27 | TGTGCCAGCAGTTTATCCCTTAGGGGGAGCTATGGCTACACCTTC | CASSLSLRGSYGYTF
- | TRBD2 | TRBJ2-3 | TRBV2 | TGTGCCAGCAGTAGCGGGAGAAGAGATACGCAGTATTTT | CASSSGRRDTQYF
few | - | TRBJ2-1 | TRBV10-3 | TGTGCCATCGGTGGGGGGGGCGGCAATGAGCAGTTCTTC | CAIGGGGGNEQFF
- | TRBD2 | TRBJ2-1 | TRBV25-1 | TGTGCCAGCAGTGCCAGCAAGGGCGGGGGGGCCTACAATGAGCAGTTCTTC | CASSASKGGGAYNEQFF
many | TRBD2 | TRBJ2-1 | TRBV2 | TGTGCCAGCAGTATCGACCTTCAGCGGGAGAGGTACAATGAGCAGTTCTTC | CASSIDLQRERYNEQFF
few | - | TRBJ1-6 | TRBV20-1 | TGCAGTGCTAGGAAAAACTCCTTGAATTCACCCCTCCACTTT | CSARKNSLNSPLHF
few | - | TRBJ1-4 | TRBV5-1 | TGCGCCAGCAAATTAGGGGGTTCTGGAACTAATGAAAAACTGTTTTTT | CASKLGGSGTNEKLFF
- | - | TRBJ1-2 | TRBV28 | TGTGCCAGCATGAAGGTTACCGGGACACCCTTTGGCTATGGCTACACCTTC | CASMKVTGTPFGYGYTF
few | - | TRBJ1-3 | TRBV15 | TGTGCCACCAGCAGATCAACCAGGGTGCCCGGCCCCATATATTTT | CATSRSTRVPGPIYF
- | - | TRBJ2-3 | TRBV7-8 | TGTGCCAGCAGCTTCGGGGTTGGTACAGATACGCAGTATTTT | CASSFGVGTDTQYF
few | - | TRBJ1-2 | TRBV11-2 | TGTGCCAGCAGCCCCCCGGGGGTGGGGGGCTACACCTTC | CASSPPGVGGYTF
- | - | TRBJ2-3 | TRBV7-2 | TGTGCCAGCAGCAAAGGATCTGTTCTTGATACGCAGTATTTT | CASSKGSVLDTQYF
many | TRBD2 | TRBJ2-1 | TRBV3-1 | TGTGCCAGCAGCCCCCCGAGCGGGAGCGCTTACAATGAGCAGTTCTTC | CASSPPSGSAYNEQFF
many | TRBD2 | TRBJ2-7 | TRBV11-2 | TGTGCCAGCAGCTTAGTTAGCGGGAGTACCCACGAGCAGTACTTC | CASSLVSGSTHEQYF
- | TRBD2 | TRBJ2-7 | TRBV18 | TGTGCCAGCTCCCAGGGACTAGAGGGGGAGCAGTACTTC | CASSQGLEGEQYF
- | TRBD1 | TRBJ1-3 | TRBV19 | TGTGCCAGTAGTGCCCGGGACAGGGAAAACACCATATATTTT | CASSARDRENTIYF
many | - | TRBJ1-2 | TRBV4-1 | TGCGCCAGCAGCCAAGATCTGTGGGATGGCTACACCTTC | CASSQDLWDGYTF
many | - | TRBJ2-2 | TRBV7-9 | TGTGCCAGCAGCTTAGTAGGCAACACCGGGGAGCTGTTTTTT | CASSLVGNTGELFF
- | TRBD1 | TRBJ1-1 | TRBV10-3 | TGTGCCATCAGTGAGCCGCGGATTGCAGGGGGCACTGAAGCTTTCTTT | CAISEPRIAGGTEAFF
few | - | TRBJ2-7 | TRBV5-6 | TGTGCCAGCAGCTACACAGGGACCTACGAGCAGTACTTC | CASSYTGTYEQYF
many | - | TRBJ2-3 | TRBV7-6 | TGTGCCAGCAGCCCAGTGGGGTACACAGATACGCAGTATTTT | CASSPVGYTDTQYF
few | - | TRBJ2-7 | TRBV27 | TGTGCCAGCAGTTTATCCTTCCCCCACAGGGAACCCCTTGGGGACGAGCAGTACTTC | CASSLSFPHREPLGDEQYF
many | - | TRBJ2-1 | TRBV20-1 | TGCAGTGCTCAGCCCGTGACGAATACCTACAATGAGCAGTTCTTC | CSAQPVTNTYNEQFF
many | - | TRBJ2-5 | TRBV6-1 | TGTGCCAGCAGTTCCACAGGGCCCCCTCAAGAGACCCAGTACTTC | CASSSTGPPQETQYF
many | - | TRBJ2-1 | TRBV7-9 | TGTGCCAGCAGCTACCCGGACATCCTCAATGAGCAGTTCTTC | CASSYPDILNEQFF
many | - | TRBJ1-2 | TRBV28 | TGTGCCAGCAGTTTACGTAGGGGAACAGCAATCTATGGCTACACCTTC | CASSLRRGTAIYGYTF
- | TRBD1 | TRBJ1-1 | TRBV6-5 | TGTGCCAGCAGTTCCAGGGGGCCGAACACTGGAGCTTTCTTT | CASSSRGPNTGAFF
- | TRBD1 | TRBJ2-3 | TRBV29-1 | TGCAGCGTTGAATGTTGGGACAGGACCTTAGATACGCAGTATTTT | CSVECWDRTLDTQYF
few | TRBD2 | TRBJ2-1 | TRBV5-1 | TGCGCCAGCAGCTTCCAGCGGGGAGCCGCCTGCAATGAGCAGTTCTTC | CASSFQRGAACNEQFF
many | - | TRBJ1-5 | TRBV30 | TGTGCCTGGAGTTTTGGAGGTCTGGATCAGCCCCAGCATTTT | CAWSFGGLDQPQHF
- | - | TRBJ1-1 | TRBV7-9 | TGTGCCAGCAGCTTATTGTCCTCGCGACCCATGAACACTGAAGCTTTCTTT | CASSLLSSRPMNTEAFF
- | TRBD2 | TRBJ2-7 | TRBV3-1 | TGTGCCAGCAGCCAAGAGGCTAGCGGGAGCCACTACGAGCAGTACTTC | CASSQEASGSHYEQYF
few | - | TRBJ2-6 | TRBV2 | TGTGCCACCCAACCGGCGGATTACTCTGGGGCCAACGTCCTGACTTTC | CATQPADYSGANVLTF
few | TRBD1 | TRBJ2-1 | TRBV6-1 | TGTGCCAGCAGCCGACGACAGGGTAAGGGGAATGAGCAGTTCTTC | CASSRRQGKGNEQFF
- | - | TRBJ1-6 | TRBV2 | TGTGCCAGCAGGGAACAGAGTTCACCCCTCCACTTT | CASREQSSPLHF
few | - | TRBJ2-3 | TRBV19 | TGTGCCAGTAGTATCGACTGGACCGCGGGAGATACGCAGTATTTT | CASSIDWTAGDTQYF
- | TRBD1 | TRBJ1-4 | TRBV5-1 | TGCGCCAGCAGCCTTACCTTACAGGGGTCTAATGAAAAACTGTTTTTT | CASSLTLQGSNEKLFF
many | TRBD2 | TRBJ2-1 | TRBV11-2 | TGTGCCAGCAGCTCCCGGGGGGCAGCGGGAGTTTGGAGTGAGCAGTTCTTC | CASSSRGAAGVWSEQFF
- | TRBD1 | TRBJ2-7 | TRBV6-1 | TGTGCCAGCAGTCACGAGACAGGGATTGAGCAGTACTTC | CASSHETGIEQYF
- | - | TRBJ2-1 | TRBV4-1 | TGCGCCAGCAGAAGGACCATTCTCCCCTACAATGAGCAGTTCTTC | CASRRTILPYNEQFF
many | - | TRBJ2-2 | TRBV7-2 | TGTGCCAGCAGCCCCGCGCCGGGGGTGGGACCCGGGGAGCTGTTTTTT | CASSPAPGVGPGELFF